A selection of T cell receptor beta chains follows, all from one sample in a study of cytomegalovirus exposure and HLA in healthy donors. Profiled with immunoSEQ multiplex PCR; TCRdb holds only in-frame clones, not every one. Of about 150,000 clones in the sample, roughly 81% were seen once. The sequenced sample was PBMCs. These receptors all come from a young woman in good health and CMV-seronegative. The CDR3 runs from the conserved cysteine through the conserved F or W. A D gene is named only where the DNA matches it firmly. Expanded clones are given a class, and other clones once, few, many or no size at all.

V	size	J	D	CDR3	DNA
TRBV7-6	NA	TRBJ2-7	TRBD1	CASSQLVWDRETYEQYF	TGTGCCAGCAGCCAGCTTGTATGGGACAGGGAGACCTACGAGCAGTACTTC
TRBV28	NA	TRBJ1-3	NA	CASSLFSTGRNTIYF	TGTGCCAGCAGTTTATTTTCGACGGGAAGAAACACCATATATTTT
TRBV7-2	NA	TRBJ1-4	TRBD1	CASSPRTGNEKLFF	TGTGCCAGCAGCCCAAGGACAGGGAATGAAAAACTGTTTTTT
TRBV28	NA	TRBJ1-3	TRBD1	CASATGGTSGNTIYF	TGTGCCAGCGCGACAGGGGGCACCTCTGGAAACACCATATATTTT
TRBV28	few	TRBJ2-7	TRBD1	CASTAAGGYEQYF	TGTGCCAGCACCGCGGCAGGGGGCTACGAGCAGTACTTC
TRBV27	once	TRBJ2-1	NA	CASSLSGVSSYNEQFF	TGTGCCAGCAGTTTATCCGGGGTGAGCTCCTACAATGAGCAGTTCTTC
TRBV2	NA	TRBJ2-2	NA	CASRTEQGSTGELFF	TGTGCCAGCCGGACCGAACAGGGATCCACCGGGGAGCTGTTTTTT
TRBV18	NA	TRBJ1-6	NA	CASSPGTGHNSPLHF	TGTGCCAGCTCACCAGGTACAGGACATAATTCACCCCTCCACTTT
TRBV5-1	few	TRBJ2-3	NA	CASSFLSVSLGTDTQYF	TGCGCCAGCAGCTTTTTGTCGGTGTCACTGGGCACAGATACGCAGTATTTT
TRBV10-1	NA	TRBJ1-5	NA	CASSEAGINQPQHF	TGCGCCAGCAGTGAGGCAGGGATCAATCAGCCCCAGCATTTT
TRBV6-5	few	TRBJ1-1	NA	CASSYEPEVTEAFF	TGTGCCAGCAGTTACGAGCCGGAGGTCACTGAAGCTTTCTTT
TRBV7-9	NA	TRBJ2-7	TRBD1	CSSSLGGRTGGMGYEQYF	TGTTCCAGCAGCTTAGGGGGGCGGACAGGGGGTATGGGCTACGAGCAGTACTTC
TRBV19	NA	TRBJ2-4	NA	CASRDRKNIQYF	TGTGCCAGTAGGGACAGAAAAAACATTCAGTACTTC
TRBV6-1	NA	TRBJ2-1	NA	CASRLQGGAYNEQFF	TGTGCCAGCAGATTACAGGGGGGGGCCTACAATGAGCAGTTCTTC
TRBV10-3	NA	TRBJ1-2	TRBD1	CATTRGRFDYGYTF	TGTGCCACTACCAGGGGGCGATTCGACTATGGCTACACCTTC
TRBV7-8	NA	TRBJ2-5	TRBD1	CASSGRTGKETQYF	TGTGCCAGCAGCGGTCGGACAGGGAAAGAGACCCAGTACTTC
TRBV5-1	NA	TRBJ2-7	NA	CASSLMGRGSYEQYF	TGCGCCAGCAGCTTGATGGGCAGGGGCTCTTACGAGCAGTACTTC
TRBV7-9	NA	TRBJ2-7	TRBD2	CASSSAGGGFEQYF	TGTGCCAGCAGCTCAGCGGGCGGGGGGTTCGAGCAGTACTTC
TRBV4-3	few	TRBJ1-5	TRBD1	CASSQDLTGQTHQPQHF	TGCGCCAGCAGCCAAGATCTAACGGGACAGACCCATCAGCCCCAGCATTTT
TRBV29-1	once	TRBJ2-7	TRBD1	CSVEGDRVNSYEQYF	TGCAGCGTTGAAGGGGACAGAGTAAACTCCTACGAGCAGTACTTC
TRBV19	NA	TRBJ1-5	NA	CASSQSPYSNQPQHF	TGTGCCAGTTCACAATCCCCTTATAGCAATCAGCCCCAGCATTTT
TRBV28	NA	TRBJ1-6	NA	CASSLAQGYNSPLHF	TGTGCCAGCAGTTTGGCTCAGGGCTATAATTCACCCCTCCACTTT
TRBV6-5	NA	TRBJ2-3	TRBD2	CASSGLAGGQNTQYF	TGTGCCAGCAGCGGACTAGCGGGGGGGCAGAATACGCAGTATTTT
TRBV4-2	NA	TRBJ2-1	NA	CASSQAGGSSYNEQFF	TGTGCCAGCAGCCAAGCAGGTGGGAGCTCCTACAATGAGCAGTTCTTC
TRBV28	NA	TRBJ1-2	NA	CASSLRGVWRGYTF	TGTGCCAGCAGTTTAAGGGGCGTGTGGCGGGGCTACACCTTC